The 2 T cell receptor beta chains below were found in one sample sequenced in a study of cytomegalovirus exposure and HLA in healthy donors. In the PCR, 60 Vbeta and 13 Jbeta primers were used. TCRdb's copy holds only in-frame clones and misses some; the assay was immunoSEQ multiplex PCR. The data show 55,000 to 90,000 clones, with 70% to 80% seen just once and 6.3% held by the top ten. The sample comprised PBMCs. Receptors were obtained from a man in his fifties or sixties in good health and CMV-seronegative.

This rearrangement joins TRBV10-1 to TRBJ2-1, with D perhaps matching TRBD1 (5 bases). This CDR3 is 12 amino acids long. Trimming took off 4 bases at V and 9 bases at J, with 10 bases between the two ends. Germline CDR1 WNHNN, CDR2 SYGVQD (reference sequence). CDR3 in amino acids: CASSARQSEQFF. CDR3 in DNA: TGCGCCAGCAGTGCAAGACAGTCTGAGCAGTTCTTC.

This clone was picked up a small number of times. This chain joins TRBV7-9 and TRBJ1-3; D is undetermined. The CDR3 has 15 amino acids. V was clipped by 1 base and J by 0 bases, with 7 bases between them. CDR1 is SEHNR, CDR2 FQNEAQ, per germline (reference sequence). DNA of the CDR3: TGTGCCAGCAGCTTAGTTCTAGGCTCTGGAAACACCATATATTTT. Its translation: CASSLVLGSGNTIYF.